The source of this T cell receptor beta chain is a study of blood T cell repertoires in COVID-19. Study context: The cDNA or gDNA used as material had been derived from T cells, B-cell-depleted T cells, or PBMCs.

Trimming shortened V by 5 bases and J by 1 base, and 8 bases separated the two germline ends. This CDR3 spans 14 amino acids. The germline V gene encodes CDR1 SGHTA and CDR2 FQGNSA. This table comes from immunoSEQ multiplex PCR, and its TCRdb copy is limited to in-frame clones, with some not included. The data contain roughly 190,000 clones, approximately 90% of them singletons. The origin of this receptor is a man aged 18 to 35 with active or convalescent COVID-19. Input material: peripheral blood. The chain combines TRBV7-2 with TRBJ1-4; no clear D. CDR3 nucleotide sequence: TGTGCCAGCAGCCATCCGGGAACTAATGAAAAACTGTTTTTT. It yields the protein CASSHPGTNEKLFF.